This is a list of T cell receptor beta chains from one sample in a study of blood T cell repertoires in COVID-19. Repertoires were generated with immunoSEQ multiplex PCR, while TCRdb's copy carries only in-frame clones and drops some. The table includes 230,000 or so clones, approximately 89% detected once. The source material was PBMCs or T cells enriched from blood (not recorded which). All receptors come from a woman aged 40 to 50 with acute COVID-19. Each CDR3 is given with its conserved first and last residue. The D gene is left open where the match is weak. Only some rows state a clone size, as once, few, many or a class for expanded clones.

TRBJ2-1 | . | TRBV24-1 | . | TGTGCCACCAGTGATCCAGCGGGTCCGAATGAGCAGTTCTTC | CATSDPAGPNEQFF
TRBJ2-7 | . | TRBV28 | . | TGTGCCAGCAGTGTACAGGGATACGAGCAGTACTTC | CASSVQGYEQYF
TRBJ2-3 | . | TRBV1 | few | TGCACCAGCAGCCAGCGAGTCTCGCGGGGGGGCCGAGATACGCAGTATTTT | CTSSQRVSRGGRDTQYF
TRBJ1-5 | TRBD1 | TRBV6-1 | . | TGTGCCAGCAGACCGACAGGGAGAGGGCATCAGCCCCAGCATTTT | CASRPTGRGHQPQHF
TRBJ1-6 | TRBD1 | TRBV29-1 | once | TGCAGCGTCGGACAGGGACCTAATTCACCCCTCCACTTT | CSVGQGPNSPLHF
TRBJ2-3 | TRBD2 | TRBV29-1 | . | TGCAGCGTTGAGCGGACCGGGAGGGCCGACACAGATACGCAGTATTTT | CSVERTGRADTDTQYF
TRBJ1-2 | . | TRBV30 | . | TGTGCCTGGGCGGACAGCCCCTTGGAGGGCTACACCTTC | CAWADSPLEGYTF
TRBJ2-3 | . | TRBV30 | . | TGTGCCTGGAGTAATCCCGGGGGTCACACAGATACGCAGTATTTT | CAWSNPGGHTDTQYF
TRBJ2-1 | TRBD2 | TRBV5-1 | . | TGCGCCAGCAGCTTGGTGCCGGGGCTAGCGGGAGGTAATGAGCAGTTCTTC | CASSLVPGLAGGNEQFF
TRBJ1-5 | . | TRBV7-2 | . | TGTGCCAGCAGCTCTCTCGCGGGGGCTAGCAATCAGCCCCAGCATTTT | CASSSLAGASNQPQHF
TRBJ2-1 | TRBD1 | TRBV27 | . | TGTGCCAGCTCGTTTCCGGGACAGGGGGCCGATGAGCAGTTCTTC | CASSFPGQGADEQFF
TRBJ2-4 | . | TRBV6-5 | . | TGTGCCAGCAGTTACTTACTAGCTTTAAACATTCAGTACTTC | CASSYLLALNIQYF
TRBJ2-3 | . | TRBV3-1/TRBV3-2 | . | TGTGCCAGCAGCCAAGGCGGTGGGGCGGCGACAGATACGCAGTATTTT | CASSQGGGAATDTQYF
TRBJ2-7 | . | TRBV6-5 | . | TGTGCCAGCAGTTCTACCCGCCCGAGCCACGCTAAGGAGCAGTACTTC | CASSSTRPSHAKEQYF
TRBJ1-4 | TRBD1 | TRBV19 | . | TGTGCCAGGTTACAGGGGAATGCCGAAAAACTGTTTTTT | CARLQGNAEKLFF
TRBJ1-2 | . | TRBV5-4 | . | TGTGCCAGCAGCTTGGACAGCTATGGCTACACCTTC | CASSLDSYGYTF
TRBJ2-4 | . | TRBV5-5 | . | TGTGCCAGCAGCCGTCTACTGGCTAGTAACATTCAGTACTTC | CASSRLLASNIQYF
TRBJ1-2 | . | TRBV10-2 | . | TGCGCCAGCAGTGATGGGCAGCCGTATGGCTACACCTTC | CASSDGQPYGYTF
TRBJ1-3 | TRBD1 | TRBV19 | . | TGTGCCAGTAGTTCCTGGGACAGCTTTTCCTCTGGAAACACCATATATTTT | CASSSWDSFSSGNTIYF
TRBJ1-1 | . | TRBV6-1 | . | TGTGCCAGCAGTGAATTGGGGCCCACTGAAGCTTTCTTT | CASSELGPTEAFF
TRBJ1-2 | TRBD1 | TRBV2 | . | TGTGCCAGCAGCCTACAGGGGGCTCTTGACTTC | CASSLQGALDF
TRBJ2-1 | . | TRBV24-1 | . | TGTGCCACCAGTGTGAGCCAGGGGTATTACAATGAGCAGTTCTTC | CATSVSQGYYNEQFF
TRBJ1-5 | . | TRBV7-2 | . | TGTGCCAGCAGCTTAGTCGAGGGTGGCAATCAGCCCCAGCATTTT | CASSLVEGGNQPQHF
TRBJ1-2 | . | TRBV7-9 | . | TGTGCCAGCAGCTCCGACAGGCGTGGGGGCTACACCTTC | CASSSDRRGGYTF
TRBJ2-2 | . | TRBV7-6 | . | TGTGCCAGCAGCCGACCCAGGGGTGTCGTCGGAACCGGGGAGCTGTTTTTT | CASSRPRGVVGTGELFF
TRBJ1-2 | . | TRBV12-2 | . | TGTGCAAGTCGACCCGGGAACTATGGCTACACCTTC | CASRPGNYGYTF
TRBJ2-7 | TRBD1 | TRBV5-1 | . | TGCGCCAGCAGCTGGGACAGCACCTACGAGCAGTACTTC | CASSWDSTYEQYF
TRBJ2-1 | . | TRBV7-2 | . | TGTGCCAGCAGCGTAACTAGTGTCGCCTACAATGAGCAGTTCTTC | CASSVTSVAYNEQFF
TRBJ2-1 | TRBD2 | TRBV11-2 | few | TGTGCCAGCAGCTTAGTTCGTTCTAGCGGGGGGGCCGGGGAGCAGTTCTTC | CASSLVRSSGGAGEQFF
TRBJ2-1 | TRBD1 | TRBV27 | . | TGTGCCAGCAGTTGGACAGGGGCAGAGGGTGAGCAGTTCTTC | CASSWTGAEGEQFF
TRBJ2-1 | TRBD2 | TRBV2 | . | TGTGCCAGCACGCAGGGACTAGTCTCCAATGAGCAGTTCTTC | CASTQGLVSNEQFF
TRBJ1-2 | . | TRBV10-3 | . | TGTGCCATCATGCCCGGTCAGGGGTACTCCCTTAACTATGGCTACACCTTC | CAIMPGQGYSLNYGYTF
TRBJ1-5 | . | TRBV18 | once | TGTGCCAGCTCACCAAGAACAGCTGAGAGCAATCAGCCCCAGCATTTT | CASSPRTAESNQPQHF
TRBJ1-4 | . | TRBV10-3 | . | TGTGCCATCAGTGAGACAGGTGAAAAACTGTTTTTT | CAISETGEKLFF
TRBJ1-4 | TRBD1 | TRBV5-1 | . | TGCGCCAGCAGCCCACAGGGGGGACGGAATGAAAAACTGTTTTTT | CASSPQGGRNEKLFF
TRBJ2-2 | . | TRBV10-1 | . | TGCGCCAGCAGTGATGACAAGGCCGGGGAGCTGTTTTTT | CASSDDKAGELFF
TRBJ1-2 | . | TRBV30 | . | TGTGCCTGGAGCGCAACAGCCGGCTACACCTTC | CAWSATAGYTF
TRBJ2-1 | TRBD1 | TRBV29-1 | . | TGCAGCGTACAGGACAGGGGAGGCTACAATGAGCAGTTCTTC | CSVQDRGGYNEQFF
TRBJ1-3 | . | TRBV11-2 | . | TGTGCCAGCAGCACCCAGGGCTCAACTGGAAACACCATATATTTT | CASSTQGSTGNTIYF
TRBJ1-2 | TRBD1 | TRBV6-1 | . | TGTGCCAGCAGTGAAAGACAGGGACCCTATGGCTACACCTTC | CASSERQGPYGYTF
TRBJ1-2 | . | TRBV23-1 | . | TGCGCCAGCAGTCCTGGGGGGTATCGCTATGGCTACACCTTC | CASSPGGYRYGYTF
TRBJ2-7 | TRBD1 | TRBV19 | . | TGTGCCAGTAGTATGCGGAAGGGACAGGGACACTACGAGCAGTACTTC | CASSMRKGQGHYEQYF
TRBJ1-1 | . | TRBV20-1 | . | TGCAGTGCTATACGCCCAGATGGTCAGAACTTT | CSAIRPDGQNF
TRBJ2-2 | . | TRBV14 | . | TGTGCCAGCAGCCGACAAGCCCCTCCGAACACCGGGGAGCTGTTTTTT | CASSRQAPPNTGELFF
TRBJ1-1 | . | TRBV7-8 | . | TGTGCCAGCAGCTTAGTATACGGGAGAGCTTTCTTT | CASSLVYGRAFF